The 22 T cell receptor beta chains in this list originate from one sample, sequenced in a study of a mutant IDH1 vaccine in newly diagnosed glioma. Only in-frame clones appear in the TCRdb table, and some are missing; sequencing was by immunoSEQ multiplex PCR. The sample contains about 58,000 clones, about 88% of which appear only once. These TCRs are of unknown antigen specificity. Time point described: week 5, during vaccination. It was 300 ug of mutant IDH1 20-mer peptide that made up each vaccine dose, given with topical imiquimod. Material: PBMCs, obtained from a glioma patient whose treatment included an IDH1 peptide vaccine. These receptors were obtained from a woman aged 45-59 years with glioma.

The genes are TRBV11-3 and TRBJ2-3, with TRBD2 matching over 8 bases. Germline CDR1 reads SGHNT; CDR2 reads YENEEA. The CDR3 is made up of 16 amino acids. Germline trimming cut 2 bases from V and 3 bases from J; bases unmatched to any gene: 7. DNA for the CDR3: TGTGCCAGCAGCTTAAATTCCGGGGGGGCTACAGATACGCAGTATTTT. This encodes CASSLNSGGATDTQYF. The whole variable domain, remainder taken from reference TRBV11-3 and TRBJ2-3, is EAGVVQSPRYKIIEKKQPVAFWCNPISGHNTLYWYLQNLGQGPELLIRYENEEAVDDSQLPKDRFSAERLKGVDSTLKIQPAELGDSAVYLCASSLNSGGATDTQYFGPGTRLTVL.

The sample holds a few counts of this clone. The CDR3: CASSYGTGTEAFF. CDR3 in DNA: TGTGCCAGCAGTTACGGGACAGGGACTGAAGCTTTCTTT. The chain uses TRBV6-5 and TRBJ1-1; 9 bases line up with TRBD1. The V segment lost 2 bases and the J segment 5 bases; nucleotides outside the gene matches: 0. Germline loops: CDR1 MNHEY, CDR2 SVGAGI. The CDR3 is 13 residues long.

V usage is TRBV5-4 and J usage is TRBJ2-5, with 16 bases identical to TRBD2. Germline CDR1 SGHNT, CDR2 YYREEE (reference sequence). CDR3 length equals 18 residues. Trimming cost V 4 bases and J 4 bases; bases outside gene matches: 10. The chain's CDR3 is CASSVGTSGGAGLETQYF. The CDR3 DNA reads as TGTGCCAGCAGCGTCGGGACTAGCGGGGGGGCTGGGCTAGAGACCCAGTACTTC.

A single count supports this clone. This rearrangement joins TRBV5-4 to TRBJ2-7; the D gene is possibly TRBD1 (6 bases). This CDR3 is built from 14 residues. Germline CDR1 is SGHNT and CDR2 is YYREEE (reference sequence). Trimming left V 4 bases short and J 4 bases short, with 15 bases between. CDR3: CASSNTGNSYEQYF. The CDR3 coding sequence is TGTGCCAGCAGCAATACAGGGAATTCTTACGAGCAGTACTTC.

The chain recombines TRBV6-4 with TRBJ2-3; 11 bases align to TRBD1. Germline V gene lookup returns CDR1 MRHNA and CDR2 SNTAGT. The CDR3 sequence is 14 residues long. V shed 4 bases, J shed 4 bases, and the junction held 1 base outside the gene matches. The CDR3 region is CASSAGQGADTQYF. Here the CDR3 DNA reads TGTGCCAGCAGTGCGGGACAGGGGGCAGATACGCAGTATTTT.

V gene TRBV5-4 combines with J gene TRBJ1-1; no reliable D call. With 4 bases removed from V and 4 bases from J, the gap between germline ends came to 8 bases. The CDR3 has 12 amino acids. Germline CDR1 is SGHNT and CDR2 is YYREEE (reference sequence). This chain's CDR3 is CASSPSGTEAFF. In DNA form, the CDR3 reads TGTGCCAGCAGCCCGTCCGGCACTGAAGCTTTCTTT.

This chain uses TRBV29-1 with TRBJ2-7, with D tentatively TRBD1 (5 bases). Germline CDR1 reads SQVTM; CDR2 reads ANQGSEA. V was cut by 7 bases and J by 2 bases, with 12 bases left in between. This CDR3 is built from 12 residues. This CDR3 is CSGKTATYEQYF. The DNA for the CDR3 is TGCAGCGGGAAGACAGCTACCTACGAGCAGTACTTC.

The chain is built from TRBV29-1 and TRBJ2-5; 8 bases fit TRBD2. The DNA end lines up better with TRBJ2-7; the J call may be wrong. The CDR3 covers 14 residues. Germline V gene lookup returns CDR1 SQVTM and CDR2 ANQGSEA. The CDR3 nucleotides read TGCAGCGTTGTACTAGCGGAAAAAGCCTACGAGCAGTACTTC. This gives the protein CSVVLAEKAYEQYF.

The J gene is TRBJ2-7, the V gene TRBV19; D is unclear. Trimming shortened V by 2 bases and J by 2 bases, and 13 bases separated the two germline ends. Germline loops: CDR1 LNHDA, CDR2 SQIVND (reference sequence). This CDR3 contains 15 residues. The CDR3 region is CASSITAATPYEQYF. CDR3 sequence (DNA): TGTGCCAGTAGTATAACCGCAGCCACCCCCTACGAGCAGTACTTC.

This clone is classed as medium-sized. This sequence joins TRBV29-1 and TRBJ2-7; 8 positions agree with TRBD2. Trimming cost V 4 bases and J 0 bases; bases outside gene matches: 17. The germline V gene encodes CDR1 SQVTM and CDR2 ANQGSEA. The CDR3 has 18 residues. CDR3: CSVAGTSSLTSSSYEQYF. CDR3 in DNA: TGCAGCGTTGCCGGGACTAGTTCCCTAACTAGTAGCTCCTACGAGCAGTACTTC.

The chain carries TRBV27 and TRBJ2-1; weak D call: TRBD1 (5 bases). The CDR3 is 16 residues long. Germline loops: CDR1 MNHEY, CDR2 SMNVEV (reference sequence). V lost 0 bases, J lost 9 bases, and 18 bases lay in between. The CDR3 nucleotides read TGTGCCAGCAGTTTATCGAGTCCAGGGTTAGTTGGTGAGCAGTTCTTC. Translation: CASSLSSPGLVGEQFF.

The chain joins TRBV11-2 to TRBJ2-6; the D gene is possibly TRBD1 (5 bases). Germline-derived CDR1 and CDR2 are SGHAT and FQNNGV. The CDR3 is 14 amino acids. Trimming cost V 2 bases and J 11 bases, with 13 bases left between them. Here the CDR3 reads CASSLSQGLYVLTF. CDR3 DNA sequence: TGTGCCAGCAGCTTATCGCAGGGTTTGTACGTCCTGACTTTC.

V usage is TRBV4-1 and J usage is TRBJ1-5; D is ambiguous. CDR1 MGHRA and CDR2 YSYEKL come from the germline V gene. The CDR3 spans 13 residues. Trimming shortened V by 0 bases and J by 9 bases, and 9 bases separated the two germline ends. The CDR3 sequence is CASSQDQVRPQHF. The CDR3 coding sequence is TGCGCCAGCAGCCAAGATCAAGTTCGGCCCCAGCATTTT.

This rearrangement joins TRBV25-1 to TRBJ2-5, with D tentatively TRBD1 (6 bases). V gave up 5 bases and J gave up 5 bases, with 12 bases separating them. This CDR3 has 13 amino acids. Germline-derived CDR1 and CDR2 are MGHDK and SYGVNS. The CDR3 sequence: CASSWARGETQYF. The CDR3 region has the DNA TGTGCCAGCAGTTGGGCGAGGGGGGAGACCCAGTACTTC.

In this sample, this clone turned up a few times. The CDR3 is CAINGGPGGYTF. The CDR3 bases are TGTGCCATCAATGGGGGGCCGGGCGGCTACACCTTC. V usage is TRBV28 and J usage is TRBJ1-2, with a possible D match to TRBD1 (6 bases). This CDR3 spans 12 amino acids. Trimming took 10 bases from V and 8 from J, leaving 17 bases between them. Per the germline V gene, CDR1 is MDHEN and CDR2 is SYDVKM.

The CDR3 DNA reads as TGTGCCAGCTCACCGCCCCGGACTAGCTACAAAAACATTCAGTACTTC. It translates to CASSPPRTSYKNIQYF. This chain joins TRBV18 and TRBJ2-4; 8 bases align to TRBD2. The trim removed 3 bases at V and 3 bases at J, leaving 7 bases unmatched. The CDR3 covers 16 residues. From germline, CDR1 is KGHSH and CDR2 LQKENI.

The gene calls are TRBV4-2 and TRBJ1-4; D unresolved. The CDR3 length is 16 residues. V gave up 0 bases and J gave up 5 bases, with 13 bases separating them. Germline CDR1 LGHNA, CDR2 YNFKEQ. CDR3 bases: TGTGCCAGCAGCCAAGATCCTAGGACGCAAAATGAAAAACTGTTTTTT. Its protein is CASSQDPRTQNEKLFF.

J is TRBJ1-6 and V is TRBV30, with D hard to call. The germline CDR1 and CDR2 sequences are GTSNPN and SVGIG (reference sequence). The CDR3 is made up of 14 amino acids. V lost 0 bases and J lost 5, with 8 bases in between. The CDR3 DNA sequence: TGTGCCTGGAGTGTATACAGAGATAATTCACCCCTCCACTTT. This codes for CAWSVYRDNSPLHF.

The rearrangement uses TRBV9 and TRBJ1-2, with D hard to call. The CDR3 has 13 amino acids. Trimming stripped 4 bases from V and 1 base from J, with 8 bases between. Per germline, CDR1 SGDLS and CDR2 YYNGEE. CDR3 sequence reads: CASSRDHNYGYTF. The CDR3 DNA sequence: TGTGCCAGCAGCCGGGATCATAACTATGGCTACACCTTC.

The CDR3 DNA is TGTGCCAGCAGCCAGAAAGAAGGGACAGGGAACCATTCACCCCTCCACTTT. Translation gives CASSQKEGTGNHSPLHF. The V gene is TRBV4-2, the J gene TRBJ1-6; TRBD1 aligns across 9 bases. V shed 3 bases and J 8 bases; nucleotides not matched to a gene: 11. Germline V gene lookup returns CDR1 LGHNA and CDR2 YNFKEQ. CDR3 length equals 17 residues.

This sequence joins TRBV5-6 and TRBJ2-1, with 8 positions matching TRBD2. V was clipped by 3 bases and J by 2 bases; unmatched bases: 4. The CDR3 length is 15 residues. The germline gives CDR1 SGHDT, CDR2 YYEEEE. The CDR3 region is CASSSTGGAYNEQFF. The CDR3, as DNA: TGTGCCAGCAGCTCGACCGGGGGGGCCTACAATGAGCAGTTCTTC.

The V and J genes are TRBV27 and TRBJ1-1; unclear D gene. The CDR3 covers 14 residues. The ends were cut back, 5 bases at V and 4 bases at J, with 14 bases in the middle. Per the germline V gene, CDR1 is MNHEY and CDR2 is SMNVEV (reference sequence). CDR3 bases: TGTGCCAGCAGTCGGTTTGATAAGGGCACTGAAGCTTTCTTT. Encoded protein: CASSRFDKGTEAFF.